These T cell receptor beta chains were read from a single sample in a study of T cells after yellow fever vaccination. TCRdb reprocessed the 5' RACE reads with MiXCR, giving one entry per CDR3 protein. Of some 240,000 distinct CDR3 sequences listed, roughly 4% are singletons. The sequencing here drew on PBMCs, taken 15 days after the yellow fever booster vaccination. These receptors all stem from a man aged 18-30 years who received the YFV17D yellow fever vaccine. Each CDR3 is given with its conserved first and last residue. D genes are given only for firm matches. Only part of the rows carry a size: once, few, many, or a class if the clone is expanded.

clone size: many; V gene: TRBV28; D gene: TRBD1; J gene: TRBJ1-5; CDR3 length: 15; CDR3 DNA: TGTGCCAGCATGGGGGATACAGGGGGCTCCCCAGCCCAGCATTTT; CDR3 protein: CASMGDTGGSPAQHF
clone size: -; V gene: TRBV10-3; D gene: -; J gene: TRBJ2-7; CDR3 length: 13; CDR3 DNA: TGTGCCATCAGTGATACGGGTCCCTACGAGCAGTACTTC; CDR3 protein: CAISDTGPYEQYF
clone size: many; V gene: TRBV7-2; D gene: -; J gene: TRBJ1-5; CDR3 length: 15; CDR3 DNA: TGTGCCAGCAGCCAGAGGCAGGGAGAGGCTCAGCCCCAGCATTTT; CDR3 protein: CASSQRQGEAQPQHF
clone size: many; V gene: TRBV4-1; D gene: -; J gene: TRBJ1-1; CDR3 length: 14; CDR3 DNA: TGCGCCAGCAGCTTCCGGGGAGGAAACACTGAAGCTTTCTTT; CDR3 protein: CASSFRGGNTEAFF
clone size: many; V gene: TRBV6-5; D gene: TRBD1; J gene: TRBJ2-1; CDR3 length: 16; CDR3 DNA: TGTGCCAGCAGTTACTCATACAGGGGCGAGGTCAATGAGCAGTTCTTC; CDR3 protein: CASSYSYRGEVNEQFF
clone size: -; V gene: TRBV12-3/TRBV12-4; D gene: TRBD1; J gene: TRBJ1-6; CDR3 length: 14; CDR3 DNA: TGTGCCAGCAGTTTTTCGGACAGGGGTTCACCCCTCCACTTT; CDR3 protein: CASSFSDRGSPLHF
clone size: many; V gene: TRBV4-2; D gene: -; J gene: TRBJ2-5; CDR3 length: 15; CDR3 DNA: TGTGCCAGCAGCCAAGGGGGCCCAGGGCGGGAGACCCAGTACTTC; CDR3 protein: CASSQGGPGRETQYF
clone size: many; V gene: TRBV5-1; D gene: TRBD1; J gene: TRBJ2-7; CDR3 length: 15; CDR3 DNA: TGCGCCAGCAGCTTGCCCGGGACAGGGGTAAACGAGCAGTACTTC; CDR3 protein: CASSLPGTGVNEQYF
clone size: -; V gene: TRBV29-1; D gene: TRBD2; J gene: TRBJ2-4; CDR3 length: 13; CDR3 DNA: TGCAGCGTTTCTAGCGGGGGAGAAAACATTCAGTACTTC; CDR3 protein: CSVSSGGENIQYF
clone size: many; V gene: TRBV7-2; D gene: -; J gene: TRBJ1-1; CDR3 length: 13; CDR3 DNA: TGTGCCAGCAGCTTTACGAGTGGCGGGAATGCTTTCTTT; CDR3 protein: CASSFTSGGNAFF
clone size: many; V gene: TRBV18; D gene: -; J gene: TRBJ2-3; CDR3 length: 14; CDR3 DNA: TGTGCCAGCTCACCAGTTGACAGCACAGATACGCAGTATTTT; CDR3 protein: CASSPVDSTDTQYF
clone size: many; V gene: TRBV5-1; D gene: TRBD2; J gene: TRBJ2-4; CDR3 length: 14; CDR3 DNA: TGCGCCAGCAGCACCGGACTAGGGAGCAACATTCAGTACTTC; CDR3 protein: CASSTGLGSNIQYF
clone size: many; V gene: TRBV12-3/TRBV12-4; D gene: TRBD1; J gene: TRBJ1-6; CDR3 length: 15; CDR3 DNA: TGTGCCAGCAGATACTCCTGGACAGGAAGCTCACCCCTCCACTTT; CDR3 protein: CASRYSWTGSSPLHF
clone size: many; V gene: TRBV29-1; D gene: -; J gene: TRBJ2-2; CDR3 length: 12; CDR3 DNA: TGCAGCGTTGAAGATCTCACCGGGGAGCTGTTTTTT; CDR3 protein: CSVEDLTGELFF
clone size: many; V gene: TRBV7-6; D gene: TRBD2; J gene: TRBJ2-1; CDR3 length: 14; CDR3 DNA: TGTGCCAGCAGCTTAGAACTAGCGTCGGGTGAGCAGTTCTTC; CDR3 protein: CASSLELASGEQFF
clone size: many; V gene: TRBV10-2; D gene: -; J gene: TRBJ2-7; CDR3 length: 12; CDR3 DNA: TGCGCCAGCAGACAAGGGAGGAACGAGCAGTACTTC; CDR3 protein: CASRQGRNEQYF
clone size: -; V gene: TRBV19; D gene: TRBD1; J gene: TRBJ1-1; CDR3 length: 17; CDR3 DNA: TGTGCCAGTAGTACCGGACAGGGGATTTCAATGAACACTGAAGCTTTCTTT; CDR3 protein: CASSTGQGISMNTEAFF
clone size: many; V gene: TRBV18; D gene: TRBD1; J gene: TRBJ1-4; CDR3 length: 15; CDR3 DNA: TGTGCCAGCTCACCACTGGGACAGGGAGATGAAAAACTGTTTTTT; CDR3 protein: CASSPLGQGDEKLFF
clone size: few; V gene: TRBV7-2; D gene: TRBD2; J gene: TRBJ2-1; CDR3 length: 17; CDR3 DNA: TGTGCCAGCAGCTTAAGTGTTGGGACTAGTCTCCACAATGAGCAGTTCTTC; CDR3 protein: CASSLSVGTSLHNEQFF
clone size: many; V gene: TRBV5-1; D gene: TRBD2; J gene: TRBJ2-3; CDR3 length: 16; CDR3 DNA: TGCGCCAGCAGTGGGCTAGCGGGGGGTAGCACAGATACGCAGTATTTT; CDR3 protein: CASSGLAGGSTDTQYF
clone size: many; V gene: TRBV7-8; D gene: TRBD2; J gene: TRBJ2-3; CDR3 length: 17; CDR3 DNA: TGTGCCAGCAGCTTAAAAATAGCGGGGGGGAGCACAGATACGCAGTATTTT; CDR3 protein: CASSLKIAGGSTDTQYF
clone size: few; V gene: TRBV20-1; D gene: TRBD1; J gene: TRBJ1-2; CDR3 length: 15; CDR3 DNA: TGCAGTGCTTCTGGTCCGGGACAGGTGATAAGTGGCTACACCTTC; CDR3 protein: CSASGPGQVISGYTF
clone size: many; V gene: TRBV4-3; D gene: TRBD2; J gene: TRBJ2-3; CDR3 length: 15; CDR3 DNA: TGCGCCAGCAGCCAAGAAGCGGGGGGAGGTGATACGCAGTATTTT; CDR3 protein: CASSQEAGGGDTQYF
clone size: many; V gene: TRBV7-2; D gene: -; J gene: TRBJ2-4; CDR3 length: 14; CDR3 DNA: TGTGCCAGCAGCCCTAGCAGGACAGCAAACATTCAGTACTTC; CDR3 protein: CASSPSRTANIQYF
clone size: many; V gene: TRBV12-3/TRBV12-4; D gene: -; J gene: TRBJ1-1; CDR3 length: 15; CDR3 DNA: TGTGCCAGCAGTCCCGCGGGGGGCCTGAACACTGAAGCTTTCTTT; CDR3 protein: CASSPAGGLNTEAFF
clone size: many; V gene: TRBV10-3; D gene: -; J gene: TRBJ2-3; CDR3 length: 11; CDR3 DNA: TGTGCCATCAGTACTAGAGATACGCAGTATTTT; CDR3 protein: CAISTRDTQYF
clone size: -; V gene: TRBV5-4; D gene: -; J gene: TRBJ1-2; CDR3 length: 15; CDR3 DNA: TGTGCCAGCAGCTTGGCCGGGGGCATGTCTTATGGCTACACCTTC; CDR3 protein: CASSLAGGMSYGYTF
clone size: many; V gene: TRBV4-1; D gene: -; J gene: TRBJ1-1; CDR3 length: 13; CDR3 DNA: TGCGCCAGCAGCCTGGCGTCGGGCACTGAAGCTTTCTTT; CDR3 protein: CASSLASGTEAFF
clone size: many; V gene: TRBV7-2; D gene: -; J gene: TRBJ2-4; CDR3 length: 17; CDR3 DNA: TGTGCCAGCAGCTCAACCCAGGGTAACATAGCCAAAAACATTCAGTACTTC; CDR3 protein: CASSSTQGNIAKNIQYF
clone size: many; V gene: TRBV15; D gene: -; J gene: TRBJ2-7; CDR3 length: 15; CDR3 DNA: TGTGCCACTCGAGAGGGGCCGGGGTCTTCCTACGAGCAGTACTTC; CDR3 protein: CATREGPGSSYEQYF
clone size: many; V gene: TRBV18; D gene: -; J gene: TRBJ2-2; CDR3 length: 13; CDR3 DNA: TGTGCCAGCTCACTTCCCCCCCCCGGGGAGCTGTTTTTT; CDR3 protein: CASSLPPPGELFF
clone size: many; V gene: TRBV7-8; D gene: -; J gene: TRBJ2-1; CDR3 length: 13; CDR3 DNA: TGTGCCAGCATGAGGGGCTCCTACAATGAGCAGTTCTTC; CDR3 protein: CASMRGSYNEQFF
clone size: many; V gene: TRBV30; D gene: -; J gene: TRBJ1-2; CDR3 length: 13; CDR3 DNA: TGTGCCTGGAGTCTTGGGACGGGTCTCGGCTACACCTTC; CDR3 protein: CAWSLGTGLGYTF
clone size: -; V gene: TRBV20-1; D gene: -; J gene: TRBJ1-1; CDR3 length: 13; CDR3 DNA: TGCAGTGCTAGGCCGGGGGTTTTCTCTGAAGCTTTCTTT; CDR3 protein: CSARPGVFSEAFF
clone size: many; V gene: TRBV3-1; D gene: -; J gene: TRBJ1-2; CDR3 length: 15; CDR3 DNA: TGTGCCAGCAGCCAAGGCCGGGGGGTGGAGTATGGCTACACCTTC; CDR3 protein: CASSQGRGVEYGYTF
clone size: many; V gene: TRBV4-3; D gene: -; J gene: TRBJ2-6; CDR3 length: 19; CDR3 DNA: TGCGCCAGCAGCCAAGATCCGGGCAGGGGTTTACTGGGGGCCAACGTCCTGACTTTC; CDR3 protein: CASSQDPGRGLLGANVLTF
clone size: many; V gene: TRBV7-2; D gene: -; J gene: TRBJ2-2; CDR3 length: 17; CDR3 DNA: TGTGCCAGCAGCTTAGTCCGGCTAGCGTTCAGCACCGGGGAGCTGTTTTTT; CDR3 protein: CASSLVRLAFSTGELFF
clone size: many; V gene: TRBV7-2; D gene: -; J gene: TRBJ2-3; CDR3 length: 14; CDR3 DNA: TGTGCCAGCAGCTTCTGGGGGTTGGCAGATACGCAGTATTTT; CDR3 protein: CASSFWGLADTQYF
clone size: few; V gene: TRBV12-3/TRBV12-4; D gene: TRBD1; J gene: TRBJ1-4; CDR3 length: 16; CDR3 DNA: TGTGCCAGCAGTTTATGGACAGGGGGGATTGGCGAAAAACTGTTTTTT; CDR3 protein: CASSLWTGGIGEKLFF
clone size: many; V gene: TRBV30; D gene: -; J gene: TRBJ1-1; CDR3 length: 13; CDR3 DNA: TGTGCCTGGAGTGTGGCGATGGGGACTGAAGCTTTCTTT; CDR3 protein: CAWSVAMGTEAFF